Shown below are 32 T cell receptor beta chains from a single sample sequenced in a study of lymphopenia after photon versus proton radiotherapy. The data were produced by immunoSEQ multiplex PCR, yet TCRdb's version contains in-frame clones alone and is incomplete. The repertoire holds approximately 29,000 clones, with over 70% as singletons. The sample was peripheral blood, taken from a patient treated with proton-based radiotherapy. The receptor source for this set is a woman aged 70-85 years with pancreatic cancer.

The V and J genes are TRBV27 and TRBJ2-1; 10 bases match TRBD2. This CDR3 has 18 amino acids. Germline CDR1 and CDR2: MNHEY and SMNVEV (reference sequence). J was trimmed by 2 bases and V by 5 bases; bases with no gene match: 12. In DNA form, the CDR3 reads TGTGCCAGCAGTATCTACCAACTAGCGGGGCTGGCCTACAATGAGCAGTTCTTC. This gives the protein CASSIYQLAGLAYNEQFF.

The rearrangement joins TRBV18 to TRBJ2-1; D is perhaps TRBD2 (6 bases). Germline values: CDR1 KGHSH, CDR2 LQKENI. The CDR3 spans 13 residues. V was shortened by 3 bases and J by 10 bases, with 13 bases between the two germline ends. The CDR3 coding sequence is TGTGCCAGCTCACCGCGCGGGATTGAGGAGCAGTTCTTC. Amino acids: CASSPRGIEEQFF.

This clone was seen just once. This chain links TRBV5-1 with TRBJ2-2, with D uncertain. The CDR3 has 14 amino acids. Germline V gene lookup returns CDR1 SGHRS and CDR2 YFSETQ. V dropped 0 bases and J dropped 2 bases, with 5 bases sitting between them. The CDR3 spells CASSLAGNTGELFF. The CDR3 region has the DNA TGCGCCAGCAGCTTGGCGGGTAACACCGGGGAGCTGTTTTTT.

The chain combines TRBV29-1 with TRBJ1-2; 8 nucleotides agree with TRBD1. The CDR3 sequence is 13 residues long. Germline V gives CDR1 SQVTM, CDR2 ANQGSEA. V dropped 5 bases and J dropped 4; count of bases not matched to a gene: 6. DNA for the CDR3: TGCAGCGTTATAAGGGACAGGTCCTATGGCTACACCTTC. Translated, it gives CSVIRDRSYGYTF.

J is TRBJ1-1 and V is TRBV6-5; D is unclear. The CDR3 sequence is 15 residues long. V gave up 0 bases and J gave up 1 base, with 9 bases separating them. Germline V CDR1 and CDR2: MNHEY, SVGAGI. The CDR3 bases are TGTGCCAGCAGTTACTCGTTTATCCAGAACACTGAAGCTTTCTTT. It is translated as CASSYSFIQNTEAFF.

The genes are TRBV2 and TRBJ1-3; 8 bases fit TRBD1. The V gene end was trimmed by 5 bases and the J gene end by 3 bases; junction bases not matched to a gene: 6. The V gene's germline CDR1 is SNHLY and CDR2 FYNNEI. The CDR3 is made up of 15 amino acids. The CDR3 here is CASSSGTGRGNTIYF. The CDR3 DNA reads as TGTGCCAGCAGTTCCGGGACAGGTCGTGGAAACACCATATATTTT.

This chain connects TRBV6-6 to TRBJ2-3; the D gene is possibly TRBD2 (7 bases). The CDR3 runs to 15 residues. V lost 8 bases and J lost 4, with 19 bases in between. The germline CDR1 and CDR2 sequences are MNHNY and SVGAGI (reference sequence). The CDR3 DNA is TGTGCCAGCCGGGGGGCTAGCAGTCCCCCAGATACGCAGTATTTT. Its protein product is CASRGASSPPDTQYF.

This clone is a singleton in its sample. The gene calls are TRBV4-2 and TRBJ2-7; D perhaps matches TRBD1 (5 bases). Germline V lookup: CDR1 LGHNA, CDR2 YNFKEQ. V was pared by 0 bases and J by 7 bases, with 10 bases between. There are 13 residues in the CDR3. The CDR3 DNA sequence: TGTGCCAGCAGCCAAGAAACAGGTGAAGAGCAGTACTTC. Protein: CASSQETGEEQYF.

V is TRBV5-6 and J is TRBJ2-5; no reliable D call. This CDR3 region has 15 residues. V lost 7 bases and J lost 0, with 16 bases in between. Germline assignment: CDR1 SGHDT and CDR2 YYEEEE. The CDR3 sequence is CASLKGRRNQETQYF. DNA of the CDR3: TGTGCCAGCCTAAAAGGTCGACGGAACCAAGAGACCCAGTACTTC.

This rearrangement joins TRBV19 to TRBJ2-7; the match to TRBD1 covers 10 bases. CDR1 LNHDA and CDR2 SQIVND come from the germline V gene (reference sequence). The CDR3 is made up of 17 amino acids. The J segment lost 2 bases and the V segment lost 6 bases, leaving 13 bases of the junction unmatched. The CDR3 nucleotides read TGTGCCAGTAGCAACCCAACCGGGACAGGGGATACCTACGAGCAGTACTTC. Protein sequence: CASSNPTGTGDTYEQYF.

The genes are TRBV6-5 and TRBJ1-1; 9 nucleotides match TRBD1. V shed 2 bases, J shed 7 bases, and the junction held 2 bases outside the gene matches. The CDR3 totals 13 residues. Germline V gene data show CDR1 as MNHEY and CDR2 as SVGAGI. CDR3 loop: CASSYAGQGEAFF. In DNA form, the CDR3 reads TGTGCCAGCAGTTACGCGGGACAGGGTGAAGCTTTCTTT.

V gene TRBV7-2 combines with J gene TRBJ2-7; 7 bases agree with TRBD1. The CDR3 is 13 amino acids. Germline values: CDR1 SGHTA, CDR2 FQGNSA. Trimming removed 4 bases from V and 6 bases from J; junction bases left unmatched: 6. In DNA form, the CDR3 reads TGTGCCAGCAGCTCAAGACAGGGTCTCGAGCAGTACTTC. This encodes CASSSRQGLEQYF.

The chain combines TRBV5-1 with TRBJ2-1; tentatively, D is TRBD1 (5 bases). The CDR3 length is 16 residues. Germline V gene lookup returns CDR1 SGHRS and CDR2 YFSETQ. Deletions cut 0 bases from V and 5 bases from J, with 15 bases between. The CDR3 sequence: CASSLGRTRVHNEQFF. The CDR3 bases are TGCGCCAGCAGCTTGGGACGTACCAGGGTCCACAATGAGCAGTTCTTC. Together with reference TRBV5-1 and TRBJ2-1, the CDR3 gives the full variable domain: KAGVTQTPRYLIKTRGQQVTLSCSPISGHRSVSWYQQTPGQGLQFLFEYFSETQRNKGNFPGRFSGRQFSNSRSEMNVSTLELGDSALYLCASSLGRTRVHNEQFFGPGTRLTVL.

The chain couples TRBV28 to TRBJ2-6; D tentatively reads TRBD1 or TRBD2 (7 bases each). Deletions cut 10 bases from V and 0 bases from J, with 19 bases between. This CDR3 region has 17 residues. The germline CDR1 and CDR2 sequences are MDHEN and SYDVKM. The CDR3 coding sequence is TGTGCCACTTGCACAGGGGAGGGCGTCTCTGGGGCCAACGTCCTGACTTTC. It is translated as CATCTGEGVSGANVLTF.

This clone occurred a few times. The genes are TRBV7-9 and TRBJ2-1; 13 positions match TRBD2. V gave up 4 bases and J gave up 0 bases; unmatched junction bases: 9. The CDR3 sequence is 19 residues long. Germline-derived CDR1 and CDR2 are SEHNR and FQNEAQ (reference sequence). CDR3 DNA: TGTGCCAGCAGCTCCGTGTCGGGACTAGCGGGATACTCCTACAATGAGCAGTTCTTC. It codes for CASSSVSGLAGYSYNEQFF.

This chain connects TRBV6-6 to TRBJ2-1; D unclear. V lost 2 bases and J lost 6, with 14 bases in between. Germline CDR1 and CDR2: MNHNY and SVGAGI (reference sequence). CDR3 length: 15 residues. Here the CDR3 reads CASSYGSLDVNEQFF. DNA of the CDR3: TGTGCCAGCAGTTACGGCTCGTTGGACGTCAATGAGCAGTTCTTC.

V usage is TRBV11-3 and J usage is TRBJ1-6, with a possible D match to TRBD1 (6 bases). CDR1 is SGHNT, CDR2 YENEEA, per germline. This CDR3 is built from 15 residues. Trimming stripped 7 bases from V and 6 bases from J, with 16 bases between. DNA for the CDR3: TGTGCCAGCACCCCCGTCCAGGGGATTAATTCACCCCTCCACTTT. Its translation is CASTPVQGINSPLHF.

The chain has TRBV2 and TRBJ2-2; D gene unclear. Per germline, CDR1 SNHLY and CDR2 FYNNEI. V dropped 4 bases and J dropped 1 base, with 13 bases sitting between them. This CDR3 has 16 residues. The DNA for the CDR3 is TGTGCCAGCAGTGTCGGCAGGTCTATGAACACCGGGGAGCTGTTTTTT. Its translation: CASSVGRSMNTGELFF.

A single count supports this clone. V usage is TRBV6-1 and J usage is TRBJ1-1; D is possibly TRBD1 (6 bases). CDR1 and CDR2 from the germline V gene are MNHNS and SASEGT. This CDR3 contains 13 residues. V was cut by 6 bases and J by 3 bases, with 11 bases left in between. The CDR3 bases are TGTGCCAGCAGCAGGGCAGGGGACACTGAAGCTTTCTTT. Residues: CASSRAGDTEAFF.

This sequence joins TRBV12-5 and TRBJ2-3; 14 bases map to TRBD2. V shed 7 bases, J shed 6 bases, and the junction held 12 bases outside the gene matches. There are 17 residues in the CDR3. The germline V gene has CDR1 LGHNT and CDR2 FRNRAP. CDR3 nucleotides: TGTGCTAGTGCCACAGGACTAGCGGGAGGCCGGCAGGATACGCAGTATTTT. Translating gives CASATGLAGGRQDTQYF.

V is TRBV11-3 and J is TRBJ2-5; either TRBD1 or TRBD2 may fit D (5 bases each). This CDR3 comprises 13 residues. V dropped 4 bases and J dropped 5 bases, with 11 bases sitting between them. The germline V gene has CDR1 SGHNT and CDR2 YENEEA. CDR3 sequence reads: CASSSRGIETQYF. The CDR3 DNA reads as TGTGCCAGCAGCTCGAGGGGTATCGAGACCCAGTACTTC. Drawing the rest from reference TRBV11-3 and TRBJ2-5, the complete variable domain is EAGVVQSPRYKIIEKKQPVAFWCNPISGHNTLYWYLQNLGQGPELLIRYENEEAVDDSQLPKDRFSAERLKGVDSTLKIQPAELGDSAVYLCASSSRGIETQYFGPGTRLLVL.

This clone was seen more than once but under ten times. The chain couples TRBV14 to TRBJ2-7; D may match TRBD1 or TRBD2 (5 bases each). Germline V gene data show CDR1 as SGHDN and CDR2 as FVKESK. The CDR3 spans 17 residues. The V end lost 0 bases, the J end lost 3 bases, and 18 bases lay between the germline ends. CDR3 protein: CASSQDYPPLGVYEQYF. The CDR3 nucleotides read TGTGCCAGCAGCCAAGACTACCCCCCCTTGGGGGTCTACGAGCAGTACTTC.

CDR3 loop: CASSHGTSLREQFF. The DNA of the CDR3 is TGTGCCAGCAGCCATGGGACTAGTCTAAGGGAGCAGTTCTTC. The chain links TRBV9 to TRBJ2-1; 8 bases map to TRBD2. This CDR3 comprises 14 residues. From germline, CDR1 is SGDLS and CDR2 YYNGEE. The V and J ends lost 4 bases and 10 bases, in that order; junction bases with no gene match: 10.

The V and J genes are TRBV28 and TRBJ2-2; 7 bases align to TRBD2. The trim removed 7 bases at V and 6 bases at J, leaving 8 bases unmatched. The V gene's germline CDR1 is MDHEN and CDR2 SYDVKM. The CDR3 contains 14 residues. DNA of the CDR3: TGTGCCAGCACCTTTGGACTAGTCCCCGGGGAGCTGTTTTTT. It yields the protein CASTFGLVPGELFF.

The CDR3 spells CASSVEGGRAHNEQFF. The CDR3 DNA is TGTGCCAGCAGCGTAGAGGGCGGGAGGGCCCACAATGAGCAGTTCTTC. The gene calls are TRBV9 and TRBJ2-1, with 9 positions matching TRBD2. Germline V CDR1 and CDR2: SGDLS, YYNGEE. The CDR3 loop spans 16 amino acids. The V segment lost 0 bases and the J segment 5 bases; nucleotides outside the gene matches: 6.

This chain uses TRBV29-1 with TRBJ2-1; 7 bases map to TRBD1. V shed 6 bases, J shed 10 bases, and the junction held 12 bases outside the gene matches. The CDR3 sequence is 13 residues long. The germline V gene encodes CDR1 SQVTM and CDR2 ANQGSEA. The CDR3 DNA is TGCAGCGTCTACGACGGCTGGGGACAGGAGCAGTTCTTC. It yields the protein CSVYDGWGQEQFF.

A word on this clone: The conserved phenylalanine or tryptophan is not found at the CDR3 terminus, so this likely reflects a read error. V and J are TRBV13 and TRBJ2-7, with D perhaps matching TRBD2 (6 bases). Trimming took off 1 base at V and 0 bases at J, with 13 bases between the two ends. The CDR3 is 16 residues long. The V gene's germline CDR1 is PRHDT and CDR2 FYEKMQ (reference sequence). The CDR3 is CASSLAGGWSSYEQYL. The CDR3 DNA follows: TGTGCCAGCAGCTTAGCCGGGGGTTGGAGCTCCTACGAGCAGTACCTC.

As for this clone: The same CDR3 also results from other DNA sequences found in this sample. This chain joins TRBV20-1 and TRBJ2-5; D is ambiguous. Deletions cut 6 bases from V and 5 bases from J, with 7 bases between. Germline CDR1 reads DFQATT; CDR2 reads SNEGSKA (reference sequence). CDR3 size: 10 residues. This CDR3 reads CSALGETQYF. As DNA, the CDR3 is TGCAGTGCCCTAGGGGAGACCCAGTACTTC.

V is TRBV7-8 and J is TRBJ2-1; tentative D call: TRBD2 (6 bases). The germline V gene encodes CDR1 SGHVS and CDR2 FQNEAQ. Trimming shortened V by 1 base and J by 6 bases, and 19 bases separated the two germline ends. The CDR3 spans 17 residues. The CDR3 reads CASSLVWGGPSRNEQFF. CDR3 bases: TGTGCCAGCAGCTTAGTTTGGGGAGGACCCTCTCGCAATGAGCAGTTCTTC.

V is TRBV19 and J is TRBJ1-1; D is unresolved. V was trimmed by 8 bases and J by 0 bases, leaving 10 bases between them. In germline, CDR1 is LNHDA, CDR2 SQIVND (reference sequence). The CDR3 length is 13 residues. The CDR3 region is CASSKHMNTEAFF. The CDR3, as DNA: TGTGCCAGTTCGAAGCACATGAACACTGAAGCTTTCTTT.

The rearrangement uses TRBV4-3 and TRBJ2-1, with 11 bases aligning to TRBD2. The trim removed 4 bases at V and 8 bases at J, leaving 7 bases unmatched. The CDR3 has 15 amino acids. Germline assignment: CDR1 LGHNA and CDR2 YSLEER. The chain's CDR3 is CASSLTSGSNHEQFF. For the CDR3, the DNA is TGCGCCAGCAGCCTAACTAGCGGGAGTAACCATGAGCAGTTCTTC.

The chain carries TRBV7-2 and TRBJ2-1, with D tentatively TRBD2 (5 bases). Germline V gene data show CDR1 as SGHTA and CDR2 as FQGNSA. Trimming stripped 6 bases from V and 8 bases from J, with 20 bases between. The CDR3 sequence is 15 residues long. The CDR3 DNA reads TGTGCCAGCAGTACACGGCAGCGGCAGTACGATGAGCAGTTCTTC. Amino acid sequence: CASSTRQRQYDEQFF.